The text below deals with one T cell receptor beta chain. Its antigen is as yet unknown. This sample was included in a study of CD8+CD57+ T cells in acquired aplastic anemia. About the study: Sorted CD4+ and CD8+ cells yielded roughly 3.5 ug of DNA on average. Overall study results and limits: In common between the patients and the controls were approximately 28 CD8+ CDR3 sequences. Patients and healthy controls showed no significant CD8+ Simpson's diversity difference.

TCR beta VDJ combinations and CDR3 sequences were profiled from genomic DNA. MiXCR was run by TCRdb on the reads, yielding one entry per CDR3 protein. The repertoire holds 450,000 to 550,000 distinct CDR3 sequences, roughly a third seen once, with less than 0.85% in the top ten. For sequencing, patients were chosen who had shown expansion of CD8+CD57+ cells by flow cytometry. V was clipped by 9 bases and J by 4 bases, with 19 bases between them. The germline V gene has CDR1 LNHDA and CDR2 SQIVND (reference sequence). CDR3 size: 14 residues. The chain recombines TRBV19 with TRBJ2-7; D may be TRBD1 or TRBD2 (5 bases each). This clonotype originated in a human donor with aplastic anemia. Material: sorted CD4+, CD8+, or CD8+CD57+ T cells (not recorded which) from PBMCs. The CDR3 here is CASSLTGTQYEQYF. The CDR3 coding sequence is TGTGCCAGCAGCTTAACCGGGACCCAGTACGAGCAGTACTTC.